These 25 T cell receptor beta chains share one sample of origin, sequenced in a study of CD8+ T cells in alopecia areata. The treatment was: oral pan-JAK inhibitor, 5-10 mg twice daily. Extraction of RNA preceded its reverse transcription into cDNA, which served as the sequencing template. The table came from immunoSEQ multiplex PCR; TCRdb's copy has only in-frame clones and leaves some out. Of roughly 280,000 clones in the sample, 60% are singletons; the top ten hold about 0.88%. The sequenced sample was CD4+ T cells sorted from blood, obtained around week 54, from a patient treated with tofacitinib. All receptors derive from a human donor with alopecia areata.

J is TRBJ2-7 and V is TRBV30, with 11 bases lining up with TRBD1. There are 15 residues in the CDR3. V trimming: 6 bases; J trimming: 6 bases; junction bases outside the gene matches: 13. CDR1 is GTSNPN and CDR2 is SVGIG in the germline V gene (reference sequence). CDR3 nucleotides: TGTGCCTGCCCTCACCGGGACAGGGGGATTATCGAGCAGTACTTC. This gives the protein CACPHRDRGIIEQYF. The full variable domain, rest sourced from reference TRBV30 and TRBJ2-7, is SQTIHQWPATLVQPVGSPLSLECTVEGTSNPNLYWYRQAAGRGLQLLFYSVGIGQISSEVPQNLSASRPQDRQFILSSKKLLLSDSGFYLCACPHRDRGIIEQYFGPGTRLTVT.

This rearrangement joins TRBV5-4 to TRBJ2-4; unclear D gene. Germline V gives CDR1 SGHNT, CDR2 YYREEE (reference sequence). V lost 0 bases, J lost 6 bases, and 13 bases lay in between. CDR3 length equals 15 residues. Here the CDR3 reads CASSLGRSFGNIQYF. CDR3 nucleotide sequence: TGTGCCAGCAGCTTGGGACGATCTTTCGGAAACATTCAGTACTTC.

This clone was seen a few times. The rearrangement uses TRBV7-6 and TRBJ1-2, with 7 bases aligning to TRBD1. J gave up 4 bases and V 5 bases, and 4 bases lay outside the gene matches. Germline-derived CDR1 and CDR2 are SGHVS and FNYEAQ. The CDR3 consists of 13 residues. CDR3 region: CASSPAGGYGYTF. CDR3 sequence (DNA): TGTGCCAGCAGCCCGGCAGGGGGCTATGGCTACACCTTC.

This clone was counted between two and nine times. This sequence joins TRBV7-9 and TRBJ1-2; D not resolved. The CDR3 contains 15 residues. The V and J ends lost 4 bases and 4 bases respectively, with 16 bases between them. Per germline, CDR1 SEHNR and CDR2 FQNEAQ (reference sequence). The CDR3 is CASSSGPEHIYGYTF. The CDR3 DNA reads TGTGCCAGCAGCTCAGGTCCAGAACACATCTATGGCTACACCTTC.

The CDR3 sequence: CASSLDRGGRVTATNEKLFF. The DNA for the CDR3 is TGTGCCAGCAGCTTAGACAGAGGGGGCCGCGTAACTGCAACTAATGAAAAACTGTTTTTT. This chain connects TRBV11-2 to TRBJ1-4; the match to TRBD1 covers 7 bases. V was pared by 0 bases and J by 0 bases, with 13 bases of the junction left unmatched. The CDR3 is made up of 20 amino acids. Germline CDR1 SGHAT, CDR2 FQNNGV. Full variable domain (rest looked up from reference TRBV11-2 and TRBJ1-4): EAGVAQSPRYKIIEKRQSVAFWCNPISGHATLYWYQQILGQGPKLLIQFQNNGVVDDSQLPKDRFSAERLKGVDSTLKIQPAKLEDSAVYLCASSLDRGGRVTATNEKLFFGSGTQLSVL.

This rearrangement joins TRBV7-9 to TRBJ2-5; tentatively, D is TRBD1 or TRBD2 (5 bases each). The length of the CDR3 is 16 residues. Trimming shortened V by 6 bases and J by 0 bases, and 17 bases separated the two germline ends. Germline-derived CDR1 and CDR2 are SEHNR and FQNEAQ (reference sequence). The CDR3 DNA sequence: TGTGCCAGCAGACGGGGTTGGGCCAGGGACCAAGAGACCCAGTACTTC. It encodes CASRRGWARDQETQYF.

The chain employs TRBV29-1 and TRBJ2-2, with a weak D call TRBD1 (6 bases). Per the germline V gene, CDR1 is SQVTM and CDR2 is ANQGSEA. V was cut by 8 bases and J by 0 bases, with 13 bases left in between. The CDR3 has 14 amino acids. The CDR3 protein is CSTPGTTNTGELFF. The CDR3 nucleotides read TGCAGCACCCCCGGGACAACGAACACCGGGGAGCTGTTTTTT.

The chain's CDR3 is CASSSSGTDGEGYTF. CDR3 sequence (DNA): TGTGCCAGCAGTTCCTCAGGGACGGACGGTGAGGGCTACACCTTC. J is TRBJ1-2 and V is TRBV27, with D possibly TRBD1 on 5 matching bases. Per germline, CDR1 MNHEY and CDR2 SMNVEV (reference sequence). CDR3 length equals 15 residues. V gave up 4 bases and J gave up 8 bases, with 20 bases separating them.

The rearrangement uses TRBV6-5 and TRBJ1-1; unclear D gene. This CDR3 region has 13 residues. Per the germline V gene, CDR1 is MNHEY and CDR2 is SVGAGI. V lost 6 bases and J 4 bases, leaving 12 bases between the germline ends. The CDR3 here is CASRRVGGTEAFF. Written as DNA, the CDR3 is TGTGCCAGCAGGAGAGTAGGAGGCACTGAAGCTTTCTTT.

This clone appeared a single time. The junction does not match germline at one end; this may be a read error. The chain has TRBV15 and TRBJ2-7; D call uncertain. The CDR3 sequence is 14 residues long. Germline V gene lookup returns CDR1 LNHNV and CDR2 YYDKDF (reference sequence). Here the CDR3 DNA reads TGTACCACCAGCAGAGGCGGCCAGAACTACGAGCAGTACTTC. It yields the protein CTTSRGGQNYEQYF.

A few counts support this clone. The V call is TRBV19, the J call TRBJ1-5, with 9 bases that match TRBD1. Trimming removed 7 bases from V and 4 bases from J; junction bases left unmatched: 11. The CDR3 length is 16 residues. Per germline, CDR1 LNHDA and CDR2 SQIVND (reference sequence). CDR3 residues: CASNPQGGTGNQPQHF. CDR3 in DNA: TGTGCCAGTAACCCCCAGGGAGGGACAGGGAATCAGCCCCAGCATTTT.

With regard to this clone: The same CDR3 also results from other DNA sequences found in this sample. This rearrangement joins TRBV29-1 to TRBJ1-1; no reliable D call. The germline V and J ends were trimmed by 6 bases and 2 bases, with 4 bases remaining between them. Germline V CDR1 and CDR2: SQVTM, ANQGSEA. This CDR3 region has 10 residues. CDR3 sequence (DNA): TGCAGCGTCCGTAACACTGAAGCTTTCTTT. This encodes CSVRNTEAFF.

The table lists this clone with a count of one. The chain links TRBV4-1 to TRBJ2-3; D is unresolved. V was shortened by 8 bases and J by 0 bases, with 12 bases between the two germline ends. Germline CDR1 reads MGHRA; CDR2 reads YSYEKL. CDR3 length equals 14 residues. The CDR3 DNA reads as TGCGCCAGCTCAGTCGTAGGTAGCACAGATACGCAGTATTTT. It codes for CASSVVGSTDTQYF.

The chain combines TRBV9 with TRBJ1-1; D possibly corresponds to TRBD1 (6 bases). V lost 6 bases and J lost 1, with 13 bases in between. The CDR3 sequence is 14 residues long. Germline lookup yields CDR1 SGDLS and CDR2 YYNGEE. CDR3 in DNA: TGTGCCAGCACCGGGACATTTTCGAACACTGAAGCTTTCTTT. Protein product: CASTGTFSNTEAFF. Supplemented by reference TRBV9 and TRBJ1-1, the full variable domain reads DSGVTQTPKHLITATGQRVTLRCSPRSGDLSVYWYQQSLDQGLQFLIQYYNGEERAKGNILERFSAQQFPDLHSELNLSSLELGDSALYFCASTGTFSNTEAFFGQGTRLTVV.

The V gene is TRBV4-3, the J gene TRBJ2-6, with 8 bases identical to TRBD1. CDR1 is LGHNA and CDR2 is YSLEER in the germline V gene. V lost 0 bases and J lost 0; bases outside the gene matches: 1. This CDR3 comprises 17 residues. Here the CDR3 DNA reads TGCGCCAGCAGCCAAGACAGGGGGCACTCTGGGGCCAACGTCCTGACTTTC. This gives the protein CASSQDRGHSGANVLTF.

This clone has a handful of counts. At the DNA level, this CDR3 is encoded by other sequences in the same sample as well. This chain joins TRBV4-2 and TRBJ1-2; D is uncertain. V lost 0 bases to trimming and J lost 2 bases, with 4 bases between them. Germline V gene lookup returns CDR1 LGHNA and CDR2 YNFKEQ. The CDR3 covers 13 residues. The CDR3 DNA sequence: TGTGCCAGCAGCCAAGAGGGAAACTATGGCTACACCTTC. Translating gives CASSQEGNYGYTF.

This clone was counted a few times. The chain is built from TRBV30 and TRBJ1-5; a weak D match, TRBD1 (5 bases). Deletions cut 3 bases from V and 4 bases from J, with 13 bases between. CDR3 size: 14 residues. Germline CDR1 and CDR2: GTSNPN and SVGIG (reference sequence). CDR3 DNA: TGTGCCTGGAGCGACCTTGGGGGAAATCAGCCCCAGCATTTT. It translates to CAWSDLGGNQPQHF.

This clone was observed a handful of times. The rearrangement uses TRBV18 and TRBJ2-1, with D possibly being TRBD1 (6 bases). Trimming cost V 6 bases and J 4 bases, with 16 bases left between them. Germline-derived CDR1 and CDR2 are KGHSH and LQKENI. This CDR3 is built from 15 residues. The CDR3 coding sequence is TGTGCCAGCTCCATGACAGGAGAACGATACAATGAGCAGTTCTTC. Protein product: CASSMTGERYNEQFF.

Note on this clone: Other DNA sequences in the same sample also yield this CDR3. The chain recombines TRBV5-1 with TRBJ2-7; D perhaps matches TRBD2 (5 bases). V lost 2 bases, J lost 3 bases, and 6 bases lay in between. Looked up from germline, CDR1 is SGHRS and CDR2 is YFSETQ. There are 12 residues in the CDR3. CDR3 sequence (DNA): TGCGCCAGCAGCTTTCGGGGCTACGAGCAGTACTTC. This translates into CASSFRGYEQYF.

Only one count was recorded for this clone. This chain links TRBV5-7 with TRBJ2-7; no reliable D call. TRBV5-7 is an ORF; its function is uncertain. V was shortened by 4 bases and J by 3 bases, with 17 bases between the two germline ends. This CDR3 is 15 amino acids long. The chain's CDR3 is CASSPVGREDYEQYF. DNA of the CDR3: TGTGCCAGCAGCCCTGTAGGGCGCGAGGACTACGAGCAGTACTTC.

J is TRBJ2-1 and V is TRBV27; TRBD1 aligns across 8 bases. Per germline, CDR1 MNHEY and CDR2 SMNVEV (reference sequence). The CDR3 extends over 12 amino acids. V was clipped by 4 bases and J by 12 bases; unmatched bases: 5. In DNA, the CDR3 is TGTGCCAGCAGTTCCAGGGGGCCGAGGCAGTTCTTC. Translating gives CASSSRGPRQFF.

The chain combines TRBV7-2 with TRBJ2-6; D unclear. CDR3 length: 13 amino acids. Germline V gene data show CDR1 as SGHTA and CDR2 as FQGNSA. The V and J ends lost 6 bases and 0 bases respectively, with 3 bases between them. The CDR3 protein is CASRDSGANVLTF. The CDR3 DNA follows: TGTGCCAGCAGGGACTCTGGGGCCAACGTCCTGACTTTC.

The CDR3: CASTRGGMNTEAFF. The CDR3 coding sequence is TGTGCCAGCACCCGGGGGGGAATGAACACTGAAGCTTTCTTT. The chain combines TRBV9 with TRBJ1-1; weak D call: TRBD1 (5 bases). Germline CDR1 reads SGDLS; CDR2 reads YYNGEE. V was cut by 6 bases and J by 0 bases, with 12 bases left in between. The CDR3 totals 14 residues.

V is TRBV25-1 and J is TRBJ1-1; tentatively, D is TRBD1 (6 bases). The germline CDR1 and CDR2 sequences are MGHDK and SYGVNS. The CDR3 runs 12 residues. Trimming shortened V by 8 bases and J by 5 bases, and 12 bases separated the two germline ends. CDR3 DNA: TGTGCCAGCGTGGTACAGGGAACTGAAGCTTTCTTT. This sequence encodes CASVVQGTEAFF.

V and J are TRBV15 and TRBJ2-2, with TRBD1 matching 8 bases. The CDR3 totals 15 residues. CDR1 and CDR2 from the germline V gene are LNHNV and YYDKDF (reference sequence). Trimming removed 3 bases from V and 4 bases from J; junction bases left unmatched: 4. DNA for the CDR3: TGTGCCACCAGCAGGGACAGGGCTGGCACCGGGGAGCTGTTTTTT. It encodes CATSRDRAGTGELFF.